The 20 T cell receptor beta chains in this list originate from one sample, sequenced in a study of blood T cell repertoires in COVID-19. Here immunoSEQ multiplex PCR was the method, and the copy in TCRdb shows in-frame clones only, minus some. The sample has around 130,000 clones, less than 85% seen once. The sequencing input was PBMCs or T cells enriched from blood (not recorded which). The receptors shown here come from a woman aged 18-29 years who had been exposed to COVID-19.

CDR3 region: CASSVQGARGSETQYF. CDR3 sequence (DNA): TGTGCCAGCAGCGTCCAGGGGGCGCGAGGTTCAGAGACCCAGTACTTC. This rearrangement joins TRBV7-6 to TRBJ2-5, with 8 bases lining up with TRBD1. Germline CDR1 reads SGHVS; CDR2 reads FNYEAQ. Trimming took 5 bases from V and 4 from J; bases not matched to a gene: 12. The CDR3 contains 16 residues.

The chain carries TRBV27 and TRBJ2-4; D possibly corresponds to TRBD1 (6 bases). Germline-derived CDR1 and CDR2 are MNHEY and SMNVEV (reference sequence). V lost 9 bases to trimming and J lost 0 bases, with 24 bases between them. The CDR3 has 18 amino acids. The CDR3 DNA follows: TGTGCCAGTGCGAAAGCGGTAAATCAACAGGGAGCCAAAAACATTCAGTACTTC. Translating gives CASAKAVNQQGAKNIQYF.

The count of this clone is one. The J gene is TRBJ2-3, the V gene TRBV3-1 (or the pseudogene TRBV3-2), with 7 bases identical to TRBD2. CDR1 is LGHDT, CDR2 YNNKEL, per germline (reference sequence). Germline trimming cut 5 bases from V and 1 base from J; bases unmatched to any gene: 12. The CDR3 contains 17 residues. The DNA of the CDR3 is TGTGCCAGCAGCGCCTCCCGGGGGGTCGAGGGCACAGATACGCAGTATTTT. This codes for CASSASRGVEGTDTQYF.

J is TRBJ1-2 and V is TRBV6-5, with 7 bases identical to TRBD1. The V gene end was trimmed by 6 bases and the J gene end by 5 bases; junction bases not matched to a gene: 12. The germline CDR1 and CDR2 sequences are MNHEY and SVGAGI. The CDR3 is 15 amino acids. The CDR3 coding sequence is TGTGCCAGCAGCTCACAGGGGATGACGCTATATGGCTACACCTTC. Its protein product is CASSSQGMTLYGYTF.

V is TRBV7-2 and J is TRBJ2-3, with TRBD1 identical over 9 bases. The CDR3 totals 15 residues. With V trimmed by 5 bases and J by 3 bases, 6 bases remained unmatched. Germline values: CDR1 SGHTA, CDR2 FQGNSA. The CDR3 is CASSQQGAGTDTQYF. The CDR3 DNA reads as TGTGCCAGCAGCCAACAGGGGGCGGGTACAGATACGCAGTATTTT.

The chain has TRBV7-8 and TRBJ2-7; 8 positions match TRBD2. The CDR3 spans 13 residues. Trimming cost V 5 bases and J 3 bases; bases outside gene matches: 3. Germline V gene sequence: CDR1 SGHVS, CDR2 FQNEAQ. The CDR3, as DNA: TGTGCCAGCAGCCGTACTAGCGGCTACGAGCAGTACTTC. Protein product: CASSRTSGYEQYF. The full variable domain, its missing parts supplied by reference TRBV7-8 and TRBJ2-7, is GAGVSQSPRYKVAKRGQDVALRCDPISGHVSLFWYQQALGQGPEFLTYFQNEAQLDKSGLPSDRFFAERPEGSVSTLKIQRTQQEDSAVYLCASSRTSGYEQYFGPGTRLTVT.

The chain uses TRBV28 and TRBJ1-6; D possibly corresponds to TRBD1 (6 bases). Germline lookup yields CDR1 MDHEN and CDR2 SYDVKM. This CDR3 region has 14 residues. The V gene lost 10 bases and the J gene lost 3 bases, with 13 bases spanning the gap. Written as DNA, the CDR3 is TGTGCCACCGGGACACCTAACTATAATTCACCCCTCCACTTT. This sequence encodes CATGTPNYNSPLHF.

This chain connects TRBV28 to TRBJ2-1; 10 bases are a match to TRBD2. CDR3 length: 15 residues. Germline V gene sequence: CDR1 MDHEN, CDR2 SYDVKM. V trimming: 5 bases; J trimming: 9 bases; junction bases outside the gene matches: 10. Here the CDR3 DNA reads TGTGCCAGCAGTCCTCCCAGAGCGGGGGGGGGTGAGCAGTTCTTC. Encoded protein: CASSPPRAGGGEQFF.

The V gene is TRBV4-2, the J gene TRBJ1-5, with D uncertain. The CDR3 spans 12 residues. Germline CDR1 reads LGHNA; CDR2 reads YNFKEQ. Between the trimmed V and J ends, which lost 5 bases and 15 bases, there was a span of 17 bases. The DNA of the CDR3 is TGTGCCAGCAGCACTGGGCCCGCCCCATTGCATTTT. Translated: CASSTGPAPLHF.

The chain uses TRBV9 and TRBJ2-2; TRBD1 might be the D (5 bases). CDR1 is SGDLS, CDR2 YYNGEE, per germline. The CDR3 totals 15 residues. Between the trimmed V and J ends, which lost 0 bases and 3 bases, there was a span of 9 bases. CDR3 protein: CASSVGGHHTGELFF. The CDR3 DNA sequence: TGTGCCAGCAGCGTAGGTGGACATCACACCGGGGAGCTGTTTTTT.

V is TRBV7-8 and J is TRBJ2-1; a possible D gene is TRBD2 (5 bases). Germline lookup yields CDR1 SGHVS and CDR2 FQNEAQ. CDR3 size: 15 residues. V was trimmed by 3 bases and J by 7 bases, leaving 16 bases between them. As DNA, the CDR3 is TGTGCCAGCAGCTTGAGGGAGTTAAGACAAAATGAGCAGTTCTTC. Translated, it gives CASSLRELRQNEQFF.

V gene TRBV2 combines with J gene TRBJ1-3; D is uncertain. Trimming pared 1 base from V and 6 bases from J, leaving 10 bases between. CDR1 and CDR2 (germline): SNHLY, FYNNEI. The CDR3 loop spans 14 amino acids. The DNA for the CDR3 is TGTGCCAGCAGTGAAGGAGGGATCGCAAACACCATATATTTT. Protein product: CASSEGGIANTIYF.

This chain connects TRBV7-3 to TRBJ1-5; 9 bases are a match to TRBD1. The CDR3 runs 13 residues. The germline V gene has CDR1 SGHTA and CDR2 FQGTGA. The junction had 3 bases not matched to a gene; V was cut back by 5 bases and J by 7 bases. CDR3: CASSPGQGQPQHF. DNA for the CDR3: TGTGCCAGCAGCCCTGGACAGGGGCAGCCCCAGCATTTT.

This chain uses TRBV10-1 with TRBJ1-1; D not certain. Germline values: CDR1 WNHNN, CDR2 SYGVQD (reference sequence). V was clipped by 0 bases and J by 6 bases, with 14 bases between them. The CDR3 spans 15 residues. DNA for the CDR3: TGCGCCAGCAGTGAGTCGGGCGACGGGGTGGCTGAAGCTTTCTTT. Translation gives CASSESGDGVAEAFF.

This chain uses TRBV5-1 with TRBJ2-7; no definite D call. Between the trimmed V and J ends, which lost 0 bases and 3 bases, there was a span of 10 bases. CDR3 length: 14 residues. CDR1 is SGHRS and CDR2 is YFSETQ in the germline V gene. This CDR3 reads CASSLVSRVYEQYF. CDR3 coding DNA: TGCGCCAGCAGCTTGGTTAGCAGAGTCTACGAGCAGTACTTC.

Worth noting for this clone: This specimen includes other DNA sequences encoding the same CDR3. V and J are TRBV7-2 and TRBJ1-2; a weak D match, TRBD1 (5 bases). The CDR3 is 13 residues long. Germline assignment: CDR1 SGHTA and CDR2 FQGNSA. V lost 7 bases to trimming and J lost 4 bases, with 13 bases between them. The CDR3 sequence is CASTPTGGYGYTF. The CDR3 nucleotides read TGTGCCAGCACCCCAACAGGTGGCTATGGCTACACCTTC.

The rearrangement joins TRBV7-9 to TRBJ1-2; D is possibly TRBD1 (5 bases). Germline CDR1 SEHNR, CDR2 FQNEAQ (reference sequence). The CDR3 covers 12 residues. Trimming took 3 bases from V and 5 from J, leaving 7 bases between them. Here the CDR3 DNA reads TGTGCCAGCAGCTTTGACAGTTATGGCTACACCTTC. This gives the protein CASSFDSYGYTF. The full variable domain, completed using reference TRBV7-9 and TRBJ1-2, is DTGVSQNPRHKITKRGQNVTFRCDPISEHNRLYWYRQTLGQGPEFLTYFQNEAQLEKSRLLSDRFSAERPKGSFSTLEIQRTEQGDSAMYLCASSFDSYGYTFGSGTRLTVV.

The CDR3, as DNA: TGTGCCAGCAGTTTAGATGGTCACTTCAATCAGCCCCAGCATTTT. This gives the protein CASSLDGHFNQPQHF. This rearrangement joins TRBV28 to TRBJ1-5; D uncertain. There are 15 residues in the CDR3. Between the trimmed V and J ends, which lost 2 bases and 3 bases, there was a span of 11 bases. The germline gives CDR1 MDHEN, CDR2 SYDVKM.

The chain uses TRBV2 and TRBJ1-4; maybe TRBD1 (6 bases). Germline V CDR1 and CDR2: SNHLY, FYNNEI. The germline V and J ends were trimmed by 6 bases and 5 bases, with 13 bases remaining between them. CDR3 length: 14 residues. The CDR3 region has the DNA TGTGCCAGCAGGCGGACAGAACAGAATGAAAAACTGTTTTTT. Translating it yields CASRRTEQNEKLFF.

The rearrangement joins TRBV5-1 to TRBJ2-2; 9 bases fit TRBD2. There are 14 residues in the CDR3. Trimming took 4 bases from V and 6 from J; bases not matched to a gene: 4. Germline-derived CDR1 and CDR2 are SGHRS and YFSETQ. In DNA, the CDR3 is TGCGCCAGCAGCGTTAGCGGGAGTTCCGGGGAGCTGTTTTTT. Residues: CASSVSGSSGELFF.